A single sample gave rise to the 21 T cell receptor beta chains below, sequenced in a study of T cells after yellow fever vaccination. A single record per CDR3 protein comes from TCRdb applying MiXCR to the 5' RACE reads. The sample gives about 57,000 distinct CDR3 sequences, around 7.4% of which show up once; 35% to 40% is in the top ten. Sequenced here: CD8+ T cells sorted from PBMCs, sampled 15 days after the yellow fever booster vaccination. The receptors originated from a man aged 30 to 45 who received the YFV17D yellow fever vaccine.

This clonotype was observed many times. The chain has TRBV9 and TRBJ2-1; 7 bases fit TRBD1. Trimming took 0 bases from V and 6 from J; bases not matched to a gene: 6. Per the germline V gene, CDR1 is SGDLS and CDR2 is YYNGEE. This CDR3 is built from 15 residues. This chain's CDR3 is CASSVGTGPFNEQFF. The CDR3 DNA sequence: TGTGCCAGCAGCGTAGGGACAGGCCCCTTCAATGAGCAGTTCTTC.

This clonotype was seen many times. The chain joins TRBV30 to TRBJ1-5; TRBD1 matches at 8 bases. The CDR3 has 17 residues. V lost 1 base to trimming and J lost 1 base; unmatched junction nucleotides: 9. The germline V gene encodes CDR1 GTSNPN and CDR2 SVGIG (reference sequence). The CDR3 coding sequence is TGTGCCTGGAGTGACGACAGGGGATTGAAGAGCAATCAGCCCCAGCATTTT. As protein: CAWSDDRGLKSNQPQHF.

At least ten counts were recorded for this clonotype. This chain links TRBV4-3 with TRBJ2-7; D unclear. The CDR3 runs to 13 residues. Germline values: CDR1 LGHNA, CDR2 YSLEER. Trimming took off 1 base at V and 5 bases at J, with 9 bases between the two ends. DNA of the CDR3: TGCGCCAGCAGCCAAGTTTATTGGGACGAGCAGTACTTC. Amino acid sequence: CASSQVYWDEQYF.

The table lists this clonotype with many counts. The rearrangement uses TRBV27 and TRBJ1-4; 7 bases fit TRBD1. V dropped 2 bases and J dropped 4; count of bases not matched to a gene: 4. The CDR3 loop spans 15 amino acids. Germline V gene data show CDR1 as MNHEY and CDR2 as SMNVEV (reference sequence). This chain's CDR3 is CASSLRDSNNEKLFF. DNA of the CDR3: TGTGCCAGCAGTTTAAGGGACAGCAATAATGAAAAACTGTTTTTT.

The table lists this clonotype with many counts. The rearrangement joins TRBV10-3 to TRBJ2-7, with TRBD1 identical over 10 bases. This CDR3 contains 14 residues. V lost 4 bases, J lost 4 bases, and 4 bases stayed unmatched. CDR1 and CDR2 (germline): ENHRY, SYGVKD. The CDR3 nucleotides read TGTGCCATCAGTGGGGACAGGGGAAGGTACGAGCAGTACTTC. Encoded protein: CAISGDRGRYEQYF.

There are many counts of this clonotype. CDR3 protein: CASSLRGHQNTEAFF. Here the CDR3 DNA reads TGCGCCAGCAGCTTGAGGGGACACCAGAACACTGAAGCTTTCTTT. The chain joins TRBV5-1 to TRBJ1-1; tentatively, D is TRBD1 (6 bases). With 1 base removed from V and 1 base from J, the gap between germline ends came to 11 bases. Germline V gene data show CDR1 as SGHRS and CDR2 as YFSETQ. The CDR3 covers 15 residues.

This clonotype has a count of ten or more. The CDR3 DNA is TGTGCCACCAGCAGAGATACGGGACTTAACAATGAGCAGTTCTTC. Translating it yields CATSRDTGLNNEQFF. The chain joins TRBV15 to TRBJ2-1; weak D call: TRBD2 (6 bases). Germline V gene sequence: CDR1 LNHNV, CDR2 YYDKDF (reference sequence). The CDR3 consists of 15 residues. Trimming removed 0 bases from V and 5 bases from J, with 11 bases in between.

This clonotype was observed at least ten times. The genes are TRBV9 and TRBJ2-3; tentative D call: TRBD2 (6 bases). The CDR3 sequence is 16 residues long. The germline V gene encodes CDR1 SGDLS and CDR2 YYNGEE. The ends were cut back, 3 bases at V and 2 bases at J, with 16 bases in the middle. CDR3 residues: CASSGIRDLLTDTQYF. Written as DNA, the CDR3 is TGTGCCAGCAGCGGAATCCGGGACTTACTCACAGATACGCAGTATTTT.

With respect to this clonotype: Being one base from a much bigger clone, this may be a read error. CDR3 loop: CASSGNIRTGELFF. DNA of the CDR3: TGTGCCAGCAGCGGGAACATCAGGACCGGGGAGCTGTTTTTT. The chain carries TRBV9 and TRBJ2-2; D not certain. The CDR3 sequence is 14 residues long. Germline V gives CDR1 SGDLS, CDR2 YYNGEE. V shed 3 bases and J shed 5 bases, with 11 bases lying between them. Complete variable domain (other parts from reference TRBV9 and TRBJ2-2): DSGVTQTPKHLITATGQRVTLRCSPRSGDLSVYWYQQSLDQGLQFLIQYYNGEERAKGNILERFSAQQFPDLHSELNLSSLELGDSALYFCASSGNIRTGELFFGEGSRLTVL.

This clonotype has ten or more counts. The rearrangement joins TRBV3-1 to TRBJ2-7, with 9 bases that match TRBD2. CDR1 and CDR2 (germline): LGHDT, YNNKEL (reference sequence). The CDR3 spans 15 residues. The V gene end was trimmed by 3 bases and the J gene end by 2 bases; junction bases not matched to a gene: 5. CDR3 DNA sequence: TGTGCCAGCAGCCAGGGCGGGGGGGGGCCCTACGAGCAGTACTTC. It specifies CASSQGGGGPYEQYF.

Ten or more counts support this clonotype. The rearrangement links TRBV6-2 or TRBV6-3 to TRBJ2-7; weak D call: TRBD2 (6 bases). Per germline, CDR1 MNHEY and CDR2 SVGEGT. Trimming removed 2 bases from V and 2 bases from J, with 10 bases in between. The CDR3 is made up of 14 amino acids. Here the CDR3 reads CASSYSGPTYEQYF. The CDR3 nucleotides read TGTGCCAGCAGTTACAGCGGGCCGACCTACGAGCAGTACTTC.

Many counts were recorded for this clonotype. The chain combines TRBV12-3 or TRBV12-4 with TRBJ2-7, with D perhaps given as TRBD1 or TRBD2 (5 bases each). Trimming removed 4 bases from V and 3 bases from J, with 10 bases in between. This CDR3 region has 13 residues. Here the CDR3 DNA reads TGTGCCAGCAGTTCCCGGGACGGCTACGAGCAGTACTTC. It encodes CASSSRDGYEQYF.

This clonotype was recorded many times. This rearrangement joins TRBV20-1 to TRBJ2-7; perhaps TRBD1 as D (5 bases). The germline CDR1 and CDR2 sequences are DFQATT and SNEGSKA (reference sequence). CDR3 length: 13 residues. The CDR3 sequence is CSVGASSTYEQYF. The CDR3 DNA reads TGCAGCGTTGGGGCATCTTCCACCTACGAGCAGTACTTC.

This clonotype came up many times. This chain connects TRBV15 to TRBJ2-5, with D maybe TRBD2 (5 bases). Trimming removed 7 bases at V and 5 bases at J, with 23 bases between. Germline V gene data show CDR1 as LNHNV and CDR2 as YYDKDF (reference sequence). The CDR3 has 16 amino acids. CDR3 nucleotides: TGTGCCACCACCAACCCGCGGGCCGATTCTCGGGAGACCCAGTACTTC. It translates to CATTNPRADSRETQYF. Together with reference TRBV15 and TRBJ2-5, the CDR3 gives the full variable domain: DAMVIQNPRYQVTQFGKPVTLSCSQTLNHNVMYWYQQKSSQAPKLLFHYYDKDFNNEADTPDNFQSRRPNTSFCFLDIRSPGLGDTAMYLCATTNPRADSRETQYFGPGTRLLVL.

This clonotype was seen many times. J is TRBJ2-3 and V is TRBV20-1, with D unclear. This CDR3 is 15 amino acids long. Trimming took 1 base from V and 4 from J, leaving 15 bases between them. The germline gives CDR1 DFQATT, CDR2 SNEGSKA (reference sequence). The CDR3 bases are TGCAGTGCTAGAGTTCTGGCTAGTGAGTCAGATACGCAGTATTTT. It translates to CSARVLASESDTQYF.

This clonotype was picked up a small number of times. A much larger clone differs by one base, so this may be a read error. The genes are TRBV7-9 and TRBJ2-3, with 7 nucleotides matching TRBD2. This CDR3 has 15 residues. CDR1 is SEHNR, CDR2 FQNEAQ, per germline (reference sequence). The ends lost 2 bases at V and 0 bases at J; junction bases unmatched: 2. The CDR3 spells CASSLPGLSTDTQYF. CDR3 DNA sequence: TGTGCCAGCAGCTTACCGGGACTAAGCACAGATACGCAGTATTTT. Based on the CDR3 plus reference TRBV7-9 and TRBJ2-3, the full variable domain is DTGVSQNPRHKITKRGQNVTFRCDPISEHNRLYWYRQTLGQGPEFLTYFQNEAQLEKSRLLSDRFSAERPKGSFSTLEIQRTEQGDSAMYLCASSLPGLSTDTQYFGPGTRLTVL.

This clonotype was observed at least ten times. V gene TRBV11-2 combines with J gene TRBJ2-5; TRBD1 might be the D (5 bases). The V gene's germline CDR1 is SGHAT and CDR2 FQNNGV. The CDR3 sequence is 12 residues long. Trimming removed 6 bases from V and 4 bases from J, with 9 bases in between. CDR3 region: CASSQGVETQYF. Written as DNA, the CDR3 is TGTGCCAGCAGTCAAGGGGTAGAGACCCAGTACTTC.

This clonotype was observed many times. The chain joins TRBV2 to TRBJ2-5; 7 bases are a match to TRBD2. The CDR3 has 14 amino acids. V lost 5 bases to trimming and J lost 1 base; unmatched junction nucleotides: 4. The germline V gene encodes CDR1 SNHLY and CDR2 FYNNEI. The CDR3 nucleotides read TGTGCCAGCAGTAGAGCGGGACCCCAAGAGACCCAGTACTTC. It translates to CASSRAGPQETQYF.

This clonotype has at least ten counts. This chain links TRBV30 with TRBJ2-3; no clear D gene. Deletions cut 4 bases from V and 1 base from J, with 6 bases between. Germline V lookup: CDR1 GTSNPN, CDR2 SVGIG (reference sequence). CDR3 length: 12 amino acids. The CDR3 coding sequence is TGTGCCTGGATTGGGGGCACAGATACGCAGTATTTT. This encodes CAWIGGTDTQYF. The whole variable domain, filled in from reference TRBV30 and TRBJ2-3, reads SQTIHQWPATLVQPVGSPLSLECTVEGTSNPNLYWYRQAAGRGLQLLFYSVGIGQISSEVPQNLSASRPQDRQFILSSKKLLLSDSGFYLCAWIGGTDTQYFGPGTRLTVL.

This clonotype was observed many times. The chain recombines TRBV7-6 with TRBJ2-1; D is perhaps TRBD1 or TRBD2 (5 bases each). Trimming pared 2 bases from V and 2 bases from J, leaving 10 bases between. The CDR3 totals 15 residues. In germline, CDR1 is SGHVS, CDR2 FNYEAQ. The DNA of the CDR3 is TGTGCCAGCAGCTTATTTCCGGGGCCCTACAATGAGCAGTTCTTC. This sequence encodes CASSLFPGPYNEQFF.

This clonotype was counted ten times or more. The gene calls are TRBV10-3 and TRBJ2-5; possible D gene TRBD2, 6 bases. CDR3 length: 16 residues. Germline V gene sequence: CDR1 ENHRY, CDR2 SYGVKD. V gave up 3 bases and J gave up 3 bases, with 17 bases separating them. CDR3 DNA sequence: TGTGCCATCAGTGATTTATCGGGAGAGTGGGAAGAGACCCAGTACTTC. Its protein product is CAISDLSGEWEETQYF.